One sample yielded the 20 T cell receptor beta chains listed below, sequenced in a study of blood T cell repertoires in COVID-19. The method was immunoSEQ multiplex PCR; TCRdb's version includes in-frame clones alone and lacks a portion of them. The table shows roughly 190,000 clones, with 88% occurring only once. Sequencing was carried out using peripheral blood. The receptors stem from a man in his forties or fifties with active or convalescent COVID-19.

The genes are TRBV28 and TRBJ1-5; the D is unclear. V was cut by 3 bases and J by 6 bases, with 12 bases left in between. Looked up from germline, CDR1 is MDHEN and CDR2 is SYDVKM. There are 14 residues in the CDR3. The CDR3 loop is CASSFEEFGQPQHF. The CDR3 nucleotides read TGTGCCAGCAGTTTCGAGGAATTCGGTCAGCCCCAGCATTTT.

This rearrangement joins TRBV6-4 to TRBJ1-1, with D possibly being TRBD1 (5 bases). The V and J ends lost 2 bases and 1 base respectively, with 5 bases between them. The CDR3 spans 13 residues. Germline V gene data show CDR1 as MRHNA and CDR2 as SNTAGT. CDR3 loop: CASSDRGNTEAFF. CDR3 DNA: TGTGCCAGCAGTGACAGGGGGAACACTGAAGCTTTCTTT.

The chain has TRBV2 and TRBJ2-7, with no clear D. The V gene lost 3 bases and the J gene lost 4 bases, with 10 bases spanning the gap. The CDR3 extends over 13 amino acids. CDR1 SNHLY and CDR2 FYNNEI come from the germline V gene. The CDR3 reads CASSERSLYEQYF. The CDR3 coding sequence is TGTGCCAGCAGTGAGAGGAGCTTGTACGAGCAGTACTTC.

V and J are TRBV18 and TRBJ1-1, with 9 positions matching TRBD1. The CDR3 has 13 residues. Germline V gives CDR1 KGHSH, CDR2 LQKENI. V lost 3 bases, J lost 8 bases, and 4 bases stayed unmatched. CDR3 nucleotides: TGTGCCAGCTCACCGGAGGGACAGGGAGAAGCTTTCTTT. Translated, it gives CASSPEGQGEAFF.

The chain uses TRBV11-2 and TRBJ2-3; D is perhaps TRBD2 (6 bases). CDR3 length: 15 residues. Germline lookup yields CDR1 SGHAT and CDR2 FQNNGV. V dropped 4 bases and J dropped 3 bases, with 14 bases sitting between them. The CDR3 DNA follows: TGTGCCAGCAGCTCGACCGGGACTCAGACAGATACGCAGTATTTT. It specifies CASSSTGTQTDTQYF.

This clone was seen once. V gene TRBV27 combines with J gene TRBJ2-1, with 8 bases that match TRBD2. Germline assignment: CDR1 MNHEY and CDR2 SMNVEV (reference sequence). The CDR3 totals 15 residues. The V and J ends lost 4 bases and 4 bases, in that order; junction bases with no gene match: 6. The CDR3 here is CASSSSLAGYNEQFF. CDR3 in DNA: TGTGCCAGCAGTTCTAGCCTAGCGGGTTACAATGAGCAGTTCTTC.

The rearrangement uses TRBV5-6 and TRBJ2-4; weak D call: TRBD1 (6 bases). The germline V gene encodes CDR1 SGHDT and CDR2 YYEEEE. The V end was cut by 4 bases, the J end by 0 bases, with 11 bases between. The CDR3 is 15 residues long. The chain's CDR3 is CASSNRQVAKNIQYF. The CDR3 coding sequence is TGTGCCAGCAGCAATCGACAGGTAGCCAAAAACATTCAGTACTTC.

The rearrangement joins TRBV5-1 to TRBJ2-6; 12 bases are a match to TRBD1. The CDR3 is 18 residues long. Germline CDR1 SGHRS, CDR2 YFSETQ. The V and J ends lost 0 bases and 3 bases, in that order; junction bases with no gene match: 4. This CDR3 is CASSLGGQGALGANVLTF. Here the CDR3 DNA reads TGCGCCAGCAGCTTGGGGGGACAGGGGGCGCTTGGGGCCAACGTCCTGACTTTC. Looking up the rest from reference TRBV5-1 and TRBJ2-6 gives the full variable domain: KAGVTQTPRYLIKTRGQQVTLSCSPISGHRSVSWYQQTPGQGLQFLFEYFSETQRNKGNFPGRFSGRQFSNSRSEMNVSTLELGDSALYLCASSLGGQGALGANVLTFGAGSRLTVL.

The gene calls are TRBV27 and TRBJ1-2; the match to TRBD1 covers 9 bases. Per the germline V gene, CDR1 is MNHEY and CDR2 is SMNVEV (reference sequence). The CDR3 is made up of 16 amino acids. Trimming removed 4 bases from V and 8 bases from J; junction bases left unmatched: 14. The CDR3: CASSSLGTGLAPGYTF. In nucleotides, the CDR3 is TGTGCCAGCAGTTCCCTTGGGACAGGGTTGGCCCCGGGCTACACCTTC.

The chain uses TRBV4-1 and TRBJ2-5; D is uncertain. The germline V gene has CDR1 MGHRA and CDR2 YSYEKL. CDR3 length: 14 residues. V shed 1 base and J shed 3 bases, with 9 bases lying between them. This CDR3 is CASSQAVLKETQYF. The CDR3 DNA reads as TGCGCCAGCAGCCAAGCGGTCCTGAAAGAGACCCAGTACTTC.

This sequence joins TRBV27 and TRBJ2-3; TRBD1 agrees at 9 bases. V lost 7 bases and J lost 8; bases outside the gene matches: 13. This CDR3 region has 15 residues. The germline V gene encodes CDR1 MNHEY and CDR2 SMNVEV (reference sequence). As DNA, the CDR3 is TGTGCCAGCACCGCGGGACAGGGCCGGCCCGGTACGCAGTATTTT. Its protein is CASTAGQGRPGTQYF.

The chain combines TRBV6-1 with TRBJ1-6; D is unclear. V was pared by 0 bases and J by 5 bases, with 11 bases between. Germline V lookup: CDR1 MNHNS, CDR2 SASEGT. The CDR3 is made up of 16 amino acids. CDR3 coding DNA: TGTGCCAGCAGTGAAGCCGCGCCACCTAATAATTCACCCCTCCACTTT. This encodes CASSEAAPPNNSPLHF.

The chain links TRBV6-5 to TRBJ2-3; D is unresolved. CDR3 length equals 16 residues. Trimming shortened V by 2 bases and J by 0 bases, and 12 bases separated the two germline ends. In germline, CDR1 is MNHEY, CDR2 SVGAGI. The CDR3 region is CASSYARAPSTDTQYF. Here the CDR3 DNA reads TGTGCCAGCAGTTACGCCCGAGCACCTAGCACAGATACGCAGTATTTT.

The chain employs TRBV5-1 and TRBJ1-1; 8 bases line up with TRBD1. V shed 3 bases, J shed 5 bases, and the junction held 15 bases outside the gene matches. This CDR3 comprises 17 residues. CDR1 and CDR2 (germline): SGHRS, YFSETQ. The CDR3 loop reads CASSSVPAGQGRTEAFF. CDR3 DNA sequence: TGCGCCAGCAGCTCCGTACCGGCCGGACAGGGCAGGACTGAAGCTTTCTTT.

The J gene is TRBJ2-3, the V gene TRBV5-1; 8 bases are a match to TRBD2. Germline V gives CDR1 SGHRS, CDR2 YFSETQ. The ends lost 4 bases at V and 1 base at J; junction bases unmatched: 8. CDR3 length equals 16 residues. In DNA form, the CDR3 reads TGCGCCAGCAGCAACTTAGCGGGGTTGGGCACAGATACGCAGTATTTT. Translated, it gives CASSNLAGLGTDTQYF.

V usage is TRBV7-2 and J usage is TRBJ2-7; possible D gene TRBD2, 5 bases. This CDR3 contains 14 residues. CDR1 and CDR2 from the germline V gene are SGHTA and FQGNSA. V lost 1 base to trimming and J lost 7 bases, with 14 bases between them. The CDR3 spells CASSLGAGMREQYF. In nucleotides, the CDR3 is TGTGCCAGCAGCTTAGGGGCCGGGATGAGGGAGCAGTACTTC.

This clone was observed once. The chain recombines TRBV15 with TRBJ2-7; 7 bases match TRBD1. Per the germline V gene, CDR1 is LNHNV and CDR2 is YYDKDF (reference sequence). The junction had 7 bases not matched to a gene; V was cut back by 3 bases and J by 2 bases. CDR3 length equals 15 residues. This CDR3 is CATSSWDRTTYEQYF. CDR3 bases: TGTGCCACCAGCAGTTGGGACAGAACTACCTACGAGCAGTACTTC.

The V and J genes are TRBV7-2 and TRBJ2-7; 8 bases align to TRBD1. This CDR3 has 16 residues. The V and J ends lost 5 bases and 0 bases, in that order; junction bases with no gene match: 9. Germline V gene data show CDR1 as SGHTA and CDR2 as FQGNSA. The CDR3 sequence is CASSPARGPSSYEQYF. CDR3 DNA sequence: TGTGCCAGCAGCCCAGCCAGGGGGCCCAGCTCCTACGAGCAGTACTTC.

The V call is TRBV6-5, the J call TRBJ1-4, with D perhaps TRBD1 (6 bases). Trimming stripped 6 bases from V and 1 base from J, with 6 bases between. This CDR3 is built from 13 residues. Germline lookup yields CDR1 MNHEY and CDR2 SVGAGI. The CDR3: CASRDRTNEKLFF. The CDR3 DNA is TGTGCCAGCAGGGACAGAACTAATGAAAAACTGTTTTTT.

This chain uses TRBV4-1 with TRBJ2-1, with D tentatively TRBD1 (6 bases). There are 15 residues in the CDR3. Trimming removed 2 bases from V and 4 bases from J, with 12 bases in between. The germline CDR1 and CDR2 sequences are MGHRA and YSYEKL. This chain's CDR3 is CASSQLQGPYNEQFF. CDR3 bases: TGCGCCAGCAGCCAACTACAGGGACCTTACAATGAGCAGTTCTTC.